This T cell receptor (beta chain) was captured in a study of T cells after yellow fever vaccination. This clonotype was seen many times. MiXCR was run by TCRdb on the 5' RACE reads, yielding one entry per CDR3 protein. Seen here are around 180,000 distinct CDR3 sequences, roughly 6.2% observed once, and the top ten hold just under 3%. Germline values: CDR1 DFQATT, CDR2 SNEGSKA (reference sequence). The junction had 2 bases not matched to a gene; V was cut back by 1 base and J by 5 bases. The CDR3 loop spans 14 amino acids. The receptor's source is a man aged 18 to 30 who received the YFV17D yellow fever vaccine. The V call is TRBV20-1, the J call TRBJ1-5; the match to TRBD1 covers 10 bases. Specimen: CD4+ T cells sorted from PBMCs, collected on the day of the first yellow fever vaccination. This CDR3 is CSARGTGGYQPQHF. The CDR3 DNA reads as TGCAGTGCTAGAGGGACAGGGGGATATCAGCCCCAGCATTTT.